Listed here are 2 T cell receptor beta chains from one sample, sequenced in a study of immune evolution from preneoplasia to lung adenocarcinoma. Produced via immunoSEQ multiplex PCR; TCRdb's table is partial and in-frame only. The sample holds fewer than 8,000 clones, 80% seen once. Source material: FFPE minimally invasive lung adenocarcinoma tissue. The receptors originated from a person aged 50-75 years with lung adenocarcinoma.

This clone turned up a few times. J is TRBJ2-7 and V is TRBV29-1; D remains ambiguous. From germline, CDR1 is SQVTM and CDR2 ANQGSEA. The CDR3 has 11 amino acids. V lost 3 bases and J lost 3, with 6 bases in between. The CDR3 sequence is CSVEVYYEQYF. The DNA of the CDR3 is TGCAGCGTTGAGGTGTACTACGAGCAGTACTTC.

The chain uses TRBV5-1 and TRBJ2-7; D may be TRBD1 (5 bases). The V end lost 0 bases, the J end lost 2 bases, and 12 bases lay between the germline ends. Per germline, CDR1 SGHRS and CDR2 YFSETQ. This CDR3 region has 15 residues. The CDR3 DNA reads TGCGCCAGCAGCTTGGGAGCAGGGTTCACCTACGAGCAGTACTTC. This translates into CASSLGAGFTYEQYF.